This entry features one TCR beta chain sequence. Antigen unknown. The protocol was immunoSEQ multiplex PCR, while the TCRdb copy is restricted to in-frame clones and leaves out a portion. The sample records 100,000 or so clones, roughly 96% being singletons. The data stem from a study of T cells in pancreatic ductal adenocarcinoma. The selected patients with pancreatic ductal adenocarcinoma had surgery but no neoadjuvant therapy. Germline-derived CDR1 and CDR2 are GTSNPN and SVGIG (reference sequence). The CDR3 covers 14 residues. The ends lost 7 bases at V and 3 bases at J; junction bases unmatched: 9. Study observations and caveats: Blood clonality (roughly 0.07) did not differ significantly from tumor (about 0.12). Comparisons of tumor and blood clonality may show falsely lower tumor diversity. Results skew toward the minority of patients with early-stage disease. Unique clonotypes were roughly 8-fold more numerous in blood than in tumor.

The TCR was taken from a human donor with pancreatic ductal adenocarcinoma. Specimen: PBMCs. This rearrangement joins TRBV30 to TRBJ2-7; 10 bases match TRBD1. The CDR3 reads CAYSRDRGDYEQYF. CDR3 DNA: TGTGCCTACTCCCGGGACAGGGGCGACTACGAGCAGTACTTC.